This note documents a single T cell receptor beta chain sequence. Antigen unknown. The source of the sample is a study of Graves' ophthalmopathy and Graves' hyperthyroidism. Study at large: Peripheral blood samples were taken at initial diagnosis, before any treatment.

Thyroid ultrasound, orbital computed tomography, TRAb, serum thyroxine and clinical symptoms formed the basis of diagnosis. TCR beta CDR3 amplification used RNA transcripts. In the first round, RT-PCR was carried out with HTBI primers, and a multiplex PCR formed the second round. Via MiXCR, TCRdb re-called the multiplex PCR reads, giving one row per CDR3 protein. This sample has approximately 640,000 distinct CDR3 sequences, with about two fifths found just once. Study-level points and caveats: Appearing in blood as well were most expanded thyroid clonotypes above 0.001 frequency. From stable hyperthyroidism, ophthalmopathy was separated by a 13-signature model with about 88% sensitivity and roughly 84% specificity.

The V gene lost 5 bases and the J gene lost 0 bases, with 13 bases spanning the gap. The CDR3 has 15 amino acids. Germline assignment: CDR1 MDHEN and CDR2 SYDVKM. This sequence was found in an adult man with Graves' ophthalmopathy. The genes are TRBV28 and TRBJ1-1; D remains unclear. What was sequenced was peripheral blood. The CDR3 region has the DNA TGTGCCAGCAGTCCTCGGTCCATTCTGAACACTGAAGCTTTCTTT. It specifies CASSPRSILNTEAFF.